A single TCR beta chain is shown here with its context. This CDR3 region has 10 residues. Germline-derived CDR1 and CDR2 are SQVTM and ANQGSEA. Trimming took off 3 bases at V and 8 bases at J, with 7 bases between the two ends. Patients of the Seattle cohort, enrolled during active infection, were followed longitudinally. This entry is derived from a study of blood T cell repertoires in COVID-19. Data came from immunoSEQ multiplex PCR; TCRdb stores just in-frame clones and leaves some out. Of a few hundred thousand clones listed, just under 90% are singletons. The source is a woman aged 25 to 39 with COVID-19, enrolled during active disease. The sequenced sample was peripheral blood. The rearrangement links TRBV29-1 to TRBJ2-5, with a weak D call TRBD1 (5 bases). CDR3 sequence (DNA): TGCAGCGTTGAGACAGTAACCCAGTACTTC. This codes for CSVETVTQYF.